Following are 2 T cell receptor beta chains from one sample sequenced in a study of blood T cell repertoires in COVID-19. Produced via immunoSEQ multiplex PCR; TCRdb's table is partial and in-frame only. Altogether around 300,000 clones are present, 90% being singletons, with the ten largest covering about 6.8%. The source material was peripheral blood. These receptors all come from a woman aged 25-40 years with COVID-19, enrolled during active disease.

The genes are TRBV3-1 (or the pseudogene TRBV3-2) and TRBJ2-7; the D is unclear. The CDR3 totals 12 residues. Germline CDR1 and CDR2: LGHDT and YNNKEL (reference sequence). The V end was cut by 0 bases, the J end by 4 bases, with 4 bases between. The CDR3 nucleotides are TGTGCCAGCAGCCAAGATATTTACGAGCAGTACTTC. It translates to CASSQDIYEQYF.

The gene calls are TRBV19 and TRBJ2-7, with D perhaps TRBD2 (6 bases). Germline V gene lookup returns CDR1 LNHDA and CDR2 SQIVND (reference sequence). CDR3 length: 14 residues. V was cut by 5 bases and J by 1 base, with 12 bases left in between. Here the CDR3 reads CASSPPGGSYEQYF. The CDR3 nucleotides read TGTGCCAGTAGTCCCCCCGGGGGTTCCTACGAGCAGTACTTC.